Included here is one T cell receptor (beta chain) sequence, with context. The entry originates in a study of blood T cell repertoires in COVID-19. Unmatched junction bases numbered 10, after V lost 2 bases and J lost 4 bases. This CDR3 contains 17 residues. Germline CDR1 is SGHNT and CDR2 is YYREEE (reference sequence). As originally analysed: Amplifying reference gene primers gave estimates of nucleated cell counts. Clones were sequenced by immunoSEQ multiplex PCR, and TCRdb holds only the in-frame ones, with some missing. V, J and clone size derive from that table, while D and trimming were established from the DNA sequence. The sample has 150,000 to 200,000 clones; roughly 80% are singletons.

The sequence was collected from a woman in her 30s with acute or convalescent COVID-19. The J gene is TRBJ2-5, the V gene TRBV5-4; 11 nucleotides match TRBD2. What was sequenced was peripheral blood. The DNA of the CDR3 is TGTGCCAGCAGCTTCGAGGTTAGCGGGGGGGCCCGAGAGACCCAGTACTTC. The encoded protein is CASSFEVSGGARETQYF.